The sequence of this T cell receptor (beta chain) was determined in a study of blood T cell repertoires in COVID-19. Between the trimmed V and J ends, which lost 10 bases and 0 bases, there was a span of 7 bases. Germline V gene sequence: CDR1 MNHEY, CDR2 SVGAGI. This CDR3 has 13 residues. TCRdb's copy holds only in-frame clones and misses some; the assay was immunoSEQ multiplex PCR. The sample contains approximately 530,000 clones, roughly 89% of which appear only once. The gene calls are TRBV6-5 and TRBJ2-6; the D is unclear. The source is a woman aged 50 to 60 with COVID-19, enrolled during active disease. The specimen sequenced was peripheral blood. The CDR3 protein is CAIQISGANVLTF. The CDR3, as DNA: TGTGCCATCCAGATCTCTGGGGCCAACGTCCTGACTTTC.